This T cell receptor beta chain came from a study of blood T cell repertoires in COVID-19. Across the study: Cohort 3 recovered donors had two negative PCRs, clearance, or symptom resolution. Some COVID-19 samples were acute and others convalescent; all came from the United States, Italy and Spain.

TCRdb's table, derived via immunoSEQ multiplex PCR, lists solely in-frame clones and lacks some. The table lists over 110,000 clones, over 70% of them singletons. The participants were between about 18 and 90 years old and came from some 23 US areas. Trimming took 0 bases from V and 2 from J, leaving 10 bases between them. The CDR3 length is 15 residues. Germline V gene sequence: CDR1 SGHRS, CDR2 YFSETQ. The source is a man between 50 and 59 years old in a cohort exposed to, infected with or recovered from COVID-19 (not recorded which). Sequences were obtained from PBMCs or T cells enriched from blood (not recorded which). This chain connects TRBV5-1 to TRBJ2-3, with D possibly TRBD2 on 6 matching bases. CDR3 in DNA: TGCGCCAGCAGCTTGGCCCGCGGGAACACAGATACGCAGTATTTT. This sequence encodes CASSLARGNTDTQYF.